Given below is one TCR beta chain in context. The antigen is unknown. This specimen comes from a study of cytotoxic CD8 clonotypes in ibrutinib-treated CLL. Study observations and caveats: Clonality increased at ibrutinib response, then returned toward baseline at progression. Contraction or stability on treatment characterized the public clonotypes, which were uncommon. Sustained-remission patients were sampled at one set of times and progressing patients at different ones.

Deep sequencing aimed at 1 in 200,000 to 1 in 1 million T cells' resolution. Assay: immunoSEQ multiplex PCR; the TCRdb copy retains only in-frame clones and omits some. The table has tens of thousands of clones, 75% to 90% seen once. The clonotype comes from a human donor with chronic lymphocytic leukemia. Here the sequenced sample was PBMCs, taken after 24 months of ibrutinib treatment.

The CDR3: CASSLSRGTEAFF. DNA of the CDR3: TGTGCCAGCAGCTTATCGAGGGGTACTGAAGCTTTCTTT. The chain couples TRBV7-3 to TRBJ1-1; tentatively, D is TRBD1 (5 bases). The CDR3 totals 13 residues. V lost 2 bases and J lost 5, with 9 bases in between. CDR1 SGHTA and CDR2 FQGTGA come from the germline V gene.